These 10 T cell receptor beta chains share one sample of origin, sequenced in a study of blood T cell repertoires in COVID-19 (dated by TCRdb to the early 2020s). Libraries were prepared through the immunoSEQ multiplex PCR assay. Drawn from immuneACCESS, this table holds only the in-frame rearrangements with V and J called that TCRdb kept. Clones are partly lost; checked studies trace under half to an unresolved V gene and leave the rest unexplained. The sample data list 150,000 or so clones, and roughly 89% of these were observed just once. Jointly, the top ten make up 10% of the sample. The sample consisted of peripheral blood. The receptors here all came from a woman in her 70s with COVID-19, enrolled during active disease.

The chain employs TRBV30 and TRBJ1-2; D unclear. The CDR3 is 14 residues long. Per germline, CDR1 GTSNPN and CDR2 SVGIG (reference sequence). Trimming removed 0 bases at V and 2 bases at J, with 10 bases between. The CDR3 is CAWSVLGRNYGYTF. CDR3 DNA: TGTGCCTGGAGTGTACTCGGTAGAAACTATGGCTACACCTTC.

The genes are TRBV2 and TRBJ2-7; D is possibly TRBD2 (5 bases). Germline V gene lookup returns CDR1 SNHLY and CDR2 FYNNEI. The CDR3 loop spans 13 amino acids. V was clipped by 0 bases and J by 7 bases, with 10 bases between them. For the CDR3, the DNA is TGTGCCAGCAGTGAAGCGAGGGTGGGGGAGCAGTACTTC. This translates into CASSEARVGEQYF. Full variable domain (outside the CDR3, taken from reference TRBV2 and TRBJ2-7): EPEVTQTPSHQVTQMGQEVILRCVPISNHLYFYWYRQILGQKVEFLVSFYNNEISEKSEIFDDQFSVERPDGSNFTLKIRSTKLEDSAMYFCASSEARVGEQYFGPGTRLTVT.

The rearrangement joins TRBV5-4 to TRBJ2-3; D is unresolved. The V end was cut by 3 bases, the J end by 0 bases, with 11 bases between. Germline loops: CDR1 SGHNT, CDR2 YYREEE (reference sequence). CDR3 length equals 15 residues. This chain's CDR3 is CASSSRATSTDTQYF. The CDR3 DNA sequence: TGTGCCAGCAGCTCACGAGCAACTAGCACAGATACGCAGTATTTT. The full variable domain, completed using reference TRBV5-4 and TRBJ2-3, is ETGVTQSPTHLIKTRGQQVTLRCSSQSGHNTVSWYQQALGQGPQFIFQYYREEENGRGNFPPRFSGLQFPNYSSELNVNALELDDSALYLCASSSRATSTDTQYFGPGTRLTVL.

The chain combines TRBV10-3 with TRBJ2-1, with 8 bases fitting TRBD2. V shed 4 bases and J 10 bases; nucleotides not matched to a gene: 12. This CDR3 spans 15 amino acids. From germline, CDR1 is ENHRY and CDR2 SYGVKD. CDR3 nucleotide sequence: TGTGCCATCAGTGGAAGCGGGGGTGCCACTCAGGAGCAGTTCTTC. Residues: CAISGSGGATQEQFF.

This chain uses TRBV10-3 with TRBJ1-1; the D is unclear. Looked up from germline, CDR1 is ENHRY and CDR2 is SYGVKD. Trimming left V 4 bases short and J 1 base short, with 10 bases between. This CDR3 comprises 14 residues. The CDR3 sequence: CAISVDMENTEAFF. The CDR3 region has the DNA TGTGCCATCAGTGTCGACATGGAGAACACTGAAGCTTTCTTT.

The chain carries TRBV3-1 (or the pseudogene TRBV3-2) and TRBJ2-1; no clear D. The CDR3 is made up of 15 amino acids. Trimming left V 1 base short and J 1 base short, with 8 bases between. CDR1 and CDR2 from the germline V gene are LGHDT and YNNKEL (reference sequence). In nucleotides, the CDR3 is TGTGCCAGCAGCCAAGGTACAGTTTCCTACAATGAGCAGTTCTTC. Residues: CASSQGTVSYNEQFF.

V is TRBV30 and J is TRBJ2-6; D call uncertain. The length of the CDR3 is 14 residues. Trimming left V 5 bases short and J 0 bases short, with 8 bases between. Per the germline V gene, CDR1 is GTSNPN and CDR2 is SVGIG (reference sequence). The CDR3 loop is CAWDTSSGANVLTF. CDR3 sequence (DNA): TGTGCCTGGGACACCTCCTCTGGGGCCAACGTCCTGACTTTC.

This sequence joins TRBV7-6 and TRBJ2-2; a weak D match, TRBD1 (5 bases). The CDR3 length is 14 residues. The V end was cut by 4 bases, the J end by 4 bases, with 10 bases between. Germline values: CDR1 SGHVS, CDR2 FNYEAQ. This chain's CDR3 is CASSSTTVTGELFF. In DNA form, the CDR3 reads TGTGCCAGCAGCTCTACGACAGTCACCGGGGAGCTGTTTTTT.

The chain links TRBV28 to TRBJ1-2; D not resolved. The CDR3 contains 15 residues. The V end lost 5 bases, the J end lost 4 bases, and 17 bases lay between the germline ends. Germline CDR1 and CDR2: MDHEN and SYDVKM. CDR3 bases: TGTGCCAGCAGTAAACAAGGCGGTGGTAGCTATGGCTACACCTTC. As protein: CASSKQGGGSYGYTF.

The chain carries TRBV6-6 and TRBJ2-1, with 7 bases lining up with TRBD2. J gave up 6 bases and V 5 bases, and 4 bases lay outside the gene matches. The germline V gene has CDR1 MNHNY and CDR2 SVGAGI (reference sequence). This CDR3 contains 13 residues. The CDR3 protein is CASSVLAANEQFF. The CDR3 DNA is TGTGCCAGCAGTGTCCTAGCGGCCAATGAGCAGTTCTTC.